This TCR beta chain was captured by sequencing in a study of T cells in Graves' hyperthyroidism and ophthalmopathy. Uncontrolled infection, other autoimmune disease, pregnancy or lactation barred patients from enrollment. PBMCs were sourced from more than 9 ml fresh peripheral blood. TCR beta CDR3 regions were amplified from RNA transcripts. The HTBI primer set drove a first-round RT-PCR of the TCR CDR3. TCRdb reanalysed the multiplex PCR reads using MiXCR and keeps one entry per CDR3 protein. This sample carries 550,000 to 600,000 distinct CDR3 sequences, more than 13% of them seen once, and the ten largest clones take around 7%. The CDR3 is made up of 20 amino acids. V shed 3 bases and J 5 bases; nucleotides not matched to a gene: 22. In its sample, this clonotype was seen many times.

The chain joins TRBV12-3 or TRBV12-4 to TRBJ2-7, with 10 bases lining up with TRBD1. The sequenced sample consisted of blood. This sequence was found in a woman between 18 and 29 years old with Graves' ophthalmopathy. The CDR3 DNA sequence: TGTGCCAGCAGTTTTTGGCTCCAGATCAACCCAGGGACAGGGGTTAACGAGCAGTACTTC. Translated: CASSFWLQINPGTGVNEQYF.